This TCR beta chain appears in the sequencing data of a study of T cell responses to AZD1222 COVID-19 vaccine. Study summary: Second-dose timings of about 4 or about 12 weeks were pooled. Overall study findings and caveats: It was only after the peak T cell response that any repertoires were sampled. Targeting of unmutated variant regions was reportedly seen in nearly half of spike-specific TCRs.

The V end lost 4 bases, the J end lost 5 bases, and 12 bases lay between the germline ends. Germline-derived CDR1 and CDR2 are ENHRY and SYGVKD. The CDR3 spans 14 residues. Generated by immunoSEQ multiplex PCR, the TCRdb table keeps only in-frame clones and is missing some. Of roughly 150,000 clones in the sample, approximately 89% were seen once. On this clone itself: Its antigen is still unknown.

The origin of this receptor is an adult in good health. The specimen was peripheral blood, collected on day 0 of AZD1222 vaccination. This rearrangement joins TRBV10-3 to TRBJ2-1; D gene ambiguous. CDR3 coding DNA: TGTGCCATCAGTGGGACCCTACAAGACAATGAGCAGTTCTTC. This translates into CAISGTLQDNEQFF.